This T cell receptor (beta chain) was observed in a study of cytomegalovirus exposure and HLA in healthy donors. The study's findings and limits: The classifier was said to identify cytomegalovirus status with high specificity and sensitivity. A reported reduction in N-insertions relative to the roughly 700-donor mean was seen in an Asian-associated ancestry cluster in a later analysis. In an earlier analysis, productive rearrangement rates for most beta V segments clustered near 87% or 30%.

It was with 60 Vbeta and 13 Jbeta primers that the PCR ran. Libraries were prepared by immunoSEQ multiplex PCR; TCRdb keeps only in-frame clonotypes and omits some of them. The profile shows 35,000 to 45,000 clones, 45% to 65% of them singletons. The CDR3 is made up of 18 amino acids. Germline-derived CDR1 and CDR2 are SGHDN and FVKESK. Germline trimming cut 3 bases from V and 4 bases from J; bases unmatched to any gene: 14. With regard to this clone: The antigen is undetermined.

This clonotype was obtained from a human donor in good health. The V gene is TRBV14, the J gene TRBJ2-1; 8 bases are a match to TRBD2. Source material: PBMCs. Here the CDR3 reads CASSQKSPSGGGYNEQFF. The CDR3 nucleotides read TGTGCCAGCAGCCAGAAAAGTCCCTCGGGGGGGGGATACAATGAGCAGTTCTTC.